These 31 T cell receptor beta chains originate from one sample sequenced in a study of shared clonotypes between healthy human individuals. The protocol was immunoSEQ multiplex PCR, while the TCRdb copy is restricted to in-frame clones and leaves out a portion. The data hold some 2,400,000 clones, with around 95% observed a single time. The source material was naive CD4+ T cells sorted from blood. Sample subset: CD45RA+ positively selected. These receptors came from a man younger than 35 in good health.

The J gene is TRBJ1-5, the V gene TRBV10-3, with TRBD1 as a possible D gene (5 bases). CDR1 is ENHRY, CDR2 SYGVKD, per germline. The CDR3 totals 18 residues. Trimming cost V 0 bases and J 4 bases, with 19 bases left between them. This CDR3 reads CAISESGTGAWGNQPQHF. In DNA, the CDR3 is TGTGCCATCAGTGAGTCAGGGACGGGCGCCTGGGGTAATCAGCCCCAGCATTTT.

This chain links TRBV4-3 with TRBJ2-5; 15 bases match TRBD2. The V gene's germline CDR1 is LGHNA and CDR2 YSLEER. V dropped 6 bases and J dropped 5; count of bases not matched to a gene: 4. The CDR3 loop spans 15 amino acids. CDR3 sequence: CASSLGLAGGETQYF. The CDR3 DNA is TGCGCCAGCAGTCTCGGACTAGCGGGAGGGGAGACCCAGTACTTC.

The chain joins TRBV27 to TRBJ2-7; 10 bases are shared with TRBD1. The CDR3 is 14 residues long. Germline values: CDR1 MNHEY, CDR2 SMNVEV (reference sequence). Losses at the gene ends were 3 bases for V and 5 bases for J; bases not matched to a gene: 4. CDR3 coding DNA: TGTGCCAGCAGTTTTCGGGACAGGGGCAACGAGCAGTACTTC. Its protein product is CASSFRDRGNEQYF.

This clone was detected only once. The CDR3 DNA reads TGTGCCAGCAGTTTACAGAATCCCGAGCAGTACTTC. Residues: CASSLQNPEQYF. The chain employs TRBV28 and TRBJ2-7; the D is unclear. CDR1 is MDHEN and CDR2 is SYDVKM in the germline V gene. V lost 2 bases to trimming and J lost 6 bases, with 8 bases between them. The CDR3 extends over 12 amino acids.

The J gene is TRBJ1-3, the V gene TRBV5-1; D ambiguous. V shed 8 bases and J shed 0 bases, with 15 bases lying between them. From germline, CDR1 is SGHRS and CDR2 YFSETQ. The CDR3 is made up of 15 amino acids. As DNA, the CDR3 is TGCGCCAGTAGGGTCGGCAGCATCTCTGGAAACACCATATATTTT. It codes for CASRVGSISGNTIYF.

CDR3 protein: CASSEAQARTGSPLHF. In nucleotides, the CDR3 is TGTGCCAGCAGTGAAGCGCAGGCCCGAACCGGGTCACCCCTCCACTTT. The rearrangement joins TRBV2 to TRBJ1-6; D gene unclear. Germline V gene sequence: CDR1 SNHLY, CDR2 FYNNEI. Trimming took off 0 bases at V and 10 bases at J, with 16 bases between the two ends. The CDR3 contains 16 residues.

CDR3 DNA sequence: TGCGCCAGCAGCCAAGAACGTGGCGAAAAACTGTTTTTT. Translated: CASSQERGEKLFF. This chain uses TRBV4-3 with TRBJ1-4; no clear D. The CDR3 is 13 amino acids. Germline CDR1 reads LGHNA; CDR2 reads YSLEER. V lost 0 bases and J lost 8, with 7 bases in between.

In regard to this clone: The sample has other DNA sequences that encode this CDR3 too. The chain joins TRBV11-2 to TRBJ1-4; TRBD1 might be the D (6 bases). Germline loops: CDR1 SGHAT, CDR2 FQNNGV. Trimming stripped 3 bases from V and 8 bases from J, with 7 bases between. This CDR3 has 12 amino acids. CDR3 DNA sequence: TGTGCCAGCAGCTTGACAGGAGAAAAACTGTTTTTT. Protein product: CASSLTGEKLFF.

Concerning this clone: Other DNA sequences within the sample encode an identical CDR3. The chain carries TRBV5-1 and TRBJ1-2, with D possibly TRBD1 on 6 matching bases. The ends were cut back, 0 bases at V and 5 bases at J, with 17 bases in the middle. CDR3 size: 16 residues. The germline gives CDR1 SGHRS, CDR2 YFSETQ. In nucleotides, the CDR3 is TGCGCCAGCAGCTTGGAGGGGTCAGGGGCTTCTTATGGCTACACCTTC. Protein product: CASSLEGSGASYGYTF.

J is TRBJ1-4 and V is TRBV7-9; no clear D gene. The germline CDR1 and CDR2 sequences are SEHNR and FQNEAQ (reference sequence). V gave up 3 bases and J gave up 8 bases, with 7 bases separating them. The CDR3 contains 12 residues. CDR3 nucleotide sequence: TGTGCCAGCAGCTTGAGTGAAGAAAAACTGTTTTTT. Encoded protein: CASSLSEEKLFF.

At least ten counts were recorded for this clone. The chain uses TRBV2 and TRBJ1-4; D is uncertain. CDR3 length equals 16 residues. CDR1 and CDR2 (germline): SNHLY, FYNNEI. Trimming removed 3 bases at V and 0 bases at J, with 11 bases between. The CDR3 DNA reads TGTGCCAGCAGTGAGGTAGATCTTGCAACTAATGAAAAACTGTTTTTT. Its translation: CASSEVDLATNEKLFF.

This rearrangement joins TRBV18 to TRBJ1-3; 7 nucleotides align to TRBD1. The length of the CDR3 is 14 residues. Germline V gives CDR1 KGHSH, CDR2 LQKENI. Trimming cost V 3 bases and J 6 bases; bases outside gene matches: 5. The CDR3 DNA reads TGTGCCAGCTCACCCGGACAGGTCGAAAACACCATATATTTT. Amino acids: CASSPGQVENTIYF.

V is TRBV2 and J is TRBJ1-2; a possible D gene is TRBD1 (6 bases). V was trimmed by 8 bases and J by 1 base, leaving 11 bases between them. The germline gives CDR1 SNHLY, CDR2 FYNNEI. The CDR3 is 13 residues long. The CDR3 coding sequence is TGTGCCAGCGCTGGGGGCCTTAACTATGGCTACACCTTC. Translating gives CASAGGLNYGYTF.

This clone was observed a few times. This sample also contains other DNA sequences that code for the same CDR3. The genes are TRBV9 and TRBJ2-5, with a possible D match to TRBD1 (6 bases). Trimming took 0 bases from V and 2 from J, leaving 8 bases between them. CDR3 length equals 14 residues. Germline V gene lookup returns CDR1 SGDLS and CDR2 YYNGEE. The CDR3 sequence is CASSVGRGQETQYF. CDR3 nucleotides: TGTGCCAGCAGCGTAGGCAGGGGTCAAGAGACCCAGTACTTC.

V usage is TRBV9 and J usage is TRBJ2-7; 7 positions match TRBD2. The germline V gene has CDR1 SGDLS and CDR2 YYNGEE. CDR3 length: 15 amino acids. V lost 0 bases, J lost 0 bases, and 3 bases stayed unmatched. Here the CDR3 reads CASSVAGGDSYEQYF. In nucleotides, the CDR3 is TGTGCCAGCAGCGTAGCTGGGGGGGACTCCTACGAGCAGTACTTC.

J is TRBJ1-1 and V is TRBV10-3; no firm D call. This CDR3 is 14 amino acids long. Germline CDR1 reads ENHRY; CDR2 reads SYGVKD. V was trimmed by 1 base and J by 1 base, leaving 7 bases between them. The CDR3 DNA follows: TGTGCCATCAGTGAGTTAGGGTGGAACACTGAAGCTTTCTTT. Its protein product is CAISELGWNTEAFF.

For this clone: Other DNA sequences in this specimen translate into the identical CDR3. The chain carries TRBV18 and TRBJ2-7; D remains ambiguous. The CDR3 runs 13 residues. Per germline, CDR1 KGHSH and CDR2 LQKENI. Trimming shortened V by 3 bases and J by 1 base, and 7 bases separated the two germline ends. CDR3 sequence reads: CASSPDGSYEQYF. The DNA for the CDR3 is TGTGCCAGCTCACCGGACGGATCCTACGAGCAGTACTTC.

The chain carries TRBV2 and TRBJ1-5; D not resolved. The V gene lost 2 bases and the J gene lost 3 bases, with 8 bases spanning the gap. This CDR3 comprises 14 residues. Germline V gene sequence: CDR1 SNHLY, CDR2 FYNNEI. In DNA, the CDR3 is TGTGCCAGCAGTGAACAAGGATACAATCAGCCCCAGCATTTT. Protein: CASSEQGYNQPQHF.

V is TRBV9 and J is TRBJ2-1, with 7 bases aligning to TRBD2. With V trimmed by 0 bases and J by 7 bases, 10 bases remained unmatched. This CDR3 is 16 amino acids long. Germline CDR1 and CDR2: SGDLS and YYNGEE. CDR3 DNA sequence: TGTGCCAGCAGCGTAGGAGGGAGGGCTAGTGTAAATGAGCAGTTCTTC. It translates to CASSVGGRASVNEQFF.

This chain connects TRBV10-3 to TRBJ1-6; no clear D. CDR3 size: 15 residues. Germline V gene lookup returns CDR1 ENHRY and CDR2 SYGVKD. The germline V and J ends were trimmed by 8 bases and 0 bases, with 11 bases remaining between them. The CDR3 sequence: CAIRKESSYNSPLHF. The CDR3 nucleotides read TGTGCCATCCGGAAAGAAAGCTCCTATAATTCACCCCTCCACTTT.

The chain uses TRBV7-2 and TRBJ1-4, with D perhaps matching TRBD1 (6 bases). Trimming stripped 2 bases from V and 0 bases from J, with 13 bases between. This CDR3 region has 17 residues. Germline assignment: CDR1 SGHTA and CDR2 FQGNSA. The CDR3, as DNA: TGTGCCAGCAGCTTAATCGGCAGGGGCGCAACTAATGAAAAACTGTTTTTT. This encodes CASSLIGRGATNEKLFF.

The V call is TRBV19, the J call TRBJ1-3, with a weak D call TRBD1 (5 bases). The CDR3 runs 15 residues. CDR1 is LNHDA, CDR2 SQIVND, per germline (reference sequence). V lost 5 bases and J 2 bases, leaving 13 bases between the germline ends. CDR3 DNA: TGTGCCAGTAGTTTGGCCAGGGTGGCTGGAAACACCATATATTTT. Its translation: CASSLARVAGNTIYF.

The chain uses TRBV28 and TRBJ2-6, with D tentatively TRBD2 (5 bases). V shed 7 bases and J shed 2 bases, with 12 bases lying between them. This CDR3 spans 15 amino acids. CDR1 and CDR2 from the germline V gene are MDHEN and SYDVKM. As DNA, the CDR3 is TGTGCCAGCACCAGATACGGGGCTGGGGCCAACGTCCTGACTTTC. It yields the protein CASTRYGAGANVLTF.

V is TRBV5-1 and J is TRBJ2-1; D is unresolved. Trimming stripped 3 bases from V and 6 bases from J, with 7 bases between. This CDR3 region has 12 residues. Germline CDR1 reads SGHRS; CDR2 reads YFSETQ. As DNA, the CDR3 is TGCGCCAGCAGCTGGCCGGGCAATGAGCAGTTCTTC. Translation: CASSWPGNEQFF.

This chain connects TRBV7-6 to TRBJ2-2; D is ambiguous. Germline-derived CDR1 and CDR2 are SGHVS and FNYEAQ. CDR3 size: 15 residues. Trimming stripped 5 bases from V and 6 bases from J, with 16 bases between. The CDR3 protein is CASSGVGSVAGELFF. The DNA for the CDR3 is TGTGCCAGCAGCGGGGTCGGGTCGGTCGCCGGGGAGCTGTTTTTT.

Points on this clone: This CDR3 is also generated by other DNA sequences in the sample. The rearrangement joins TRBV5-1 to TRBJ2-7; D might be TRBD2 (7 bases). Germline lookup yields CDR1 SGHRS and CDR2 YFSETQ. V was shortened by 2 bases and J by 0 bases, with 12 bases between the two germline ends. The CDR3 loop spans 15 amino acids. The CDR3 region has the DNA TGCGCCAGCAGCTTAGGGGGGGCAAGCTCCTACGAGCAGTACTTC. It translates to CASSLGGASSYEQYF.

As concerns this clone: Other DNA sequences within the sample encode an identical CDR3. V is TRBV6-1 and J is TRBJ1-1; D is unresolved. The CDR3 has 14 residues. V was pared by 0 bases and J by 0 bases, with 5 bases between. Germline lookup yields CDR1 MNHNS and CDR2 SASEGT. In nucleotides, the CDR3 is TGTGCCAGCAGTGAAGCGAATTTGAACACTGAAGCTTTCTTT. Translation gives CASSEANLNTEAFF.

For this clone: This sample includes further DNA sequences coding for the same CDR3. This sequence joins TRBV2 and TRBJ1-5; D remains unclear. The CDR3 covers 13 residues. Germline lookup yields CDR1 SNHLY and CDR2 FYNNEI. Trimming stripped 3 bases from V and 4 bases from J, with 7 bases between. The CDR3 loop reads CASSEDGNQPQHF. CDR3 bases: TGTGCCAGCAGTGAGGATGGAAATCAGCCCCAGCATTTT.

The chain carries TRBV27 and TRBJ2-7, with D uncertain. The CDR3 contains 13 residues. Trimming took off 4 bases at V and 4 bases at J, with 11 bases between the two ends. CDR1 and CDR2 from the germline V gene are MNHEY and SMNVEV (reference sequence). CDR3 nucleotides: TGTGCCAGCAGTTCCAGCCCCTTTTACGAGCAGTACTTC. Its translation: CASSSSPFYEQYF.

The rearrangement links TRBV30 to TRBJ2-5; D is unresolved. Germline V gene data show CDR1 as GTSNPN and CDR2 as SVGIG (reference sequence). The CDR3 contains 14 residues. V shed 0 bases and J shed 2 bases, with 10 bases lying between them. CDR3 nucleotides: TGTGCCTGGAGTGTATGGACGCTGCAAGAGACCCAGTACTTC. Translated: CAWSVWTLQETQYF.

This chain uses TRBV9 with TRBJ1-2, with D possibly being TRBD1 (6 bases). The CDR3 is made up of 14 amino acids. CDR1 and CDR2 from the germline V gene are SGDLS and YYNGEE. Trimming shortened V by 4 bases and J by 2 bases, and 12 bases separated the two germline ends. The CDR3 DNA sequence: TGTGCCAGCAGCACAAGTCAGGGGAACTATGGCTACACCTTC. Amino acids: CASSTSQGNYGYTF.